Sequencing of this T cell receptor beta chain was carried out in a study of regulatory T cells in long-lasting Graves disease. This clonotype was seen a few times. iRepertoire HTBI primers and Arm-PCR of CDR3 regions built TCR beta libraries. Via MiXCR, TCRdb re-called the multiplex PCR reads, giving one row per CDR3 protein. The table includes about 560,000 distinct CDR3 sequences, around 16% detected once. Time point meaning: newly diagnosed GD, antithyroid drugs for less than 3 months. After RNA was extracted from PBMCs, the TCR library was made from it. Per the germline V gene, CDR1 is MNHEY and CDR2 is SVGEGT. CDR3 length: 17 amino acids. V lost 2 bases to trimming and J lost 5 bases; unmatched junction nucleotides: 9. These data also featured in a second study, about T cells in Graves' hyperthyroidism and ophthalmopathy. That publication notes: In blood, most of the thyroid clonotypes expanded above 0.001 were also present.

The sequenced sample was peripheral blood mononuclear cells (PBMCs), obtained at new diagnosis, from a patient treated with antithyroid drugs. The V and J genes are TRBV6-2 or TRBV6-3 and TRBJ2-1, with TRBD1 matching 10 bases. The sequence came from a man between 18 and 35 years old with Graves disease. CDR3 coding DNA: TGTGCCAGCAGTTACGACTGGAGACAGGGGGCGAACAATGAGCAGTTCTTC. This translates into CASSYDWRQGANNEQFF.